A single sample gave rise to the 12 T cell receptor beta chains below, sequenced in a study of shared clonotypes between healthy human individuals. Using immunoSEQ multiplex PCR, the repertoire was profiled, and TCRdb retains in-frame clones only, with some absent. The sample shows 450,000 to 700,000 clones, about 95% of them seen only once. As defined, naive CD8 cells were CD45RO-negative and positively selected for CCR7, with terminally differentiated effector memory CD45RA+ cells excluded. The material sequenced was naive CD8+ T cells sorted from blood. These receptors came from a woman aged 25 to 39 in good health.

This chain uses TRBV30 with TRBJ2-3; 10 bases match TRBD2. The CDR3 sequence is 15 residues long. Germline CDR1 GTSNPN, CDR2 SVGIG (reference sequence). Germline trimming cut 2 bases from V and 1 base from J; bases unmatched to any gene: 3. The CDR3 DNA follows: TGTGCCTGGAGTTTAGGGACTAGCGGCACAGATACGCAGTATTTT. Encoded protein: CAWSLGTSGTDTQYF.

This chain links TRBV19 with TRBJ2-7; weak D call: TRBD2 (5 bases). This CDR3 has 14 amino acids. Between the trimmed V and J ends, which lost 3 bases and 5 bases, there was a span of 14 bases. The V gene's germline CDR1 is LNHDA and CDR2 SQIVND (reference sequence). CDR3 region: CASSIAGPPDEQYF. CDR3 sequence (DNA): TGTGCCAGTAGTATCGCGGGCCCCCCTGACGAGCAGTACTTC.

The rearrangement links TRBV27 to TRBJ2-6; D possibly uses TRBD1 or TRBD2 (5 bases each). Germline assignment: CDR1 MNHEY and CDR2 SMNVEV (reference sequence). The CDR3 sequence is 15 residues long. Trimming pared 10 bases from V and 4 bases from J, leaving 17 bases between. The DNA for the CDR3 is TGTGCCACCTGGGGCCAGGAGGCAGGGGCCAACGTCCTGACTTTC. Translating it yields CATWGQEAGANVLTF.

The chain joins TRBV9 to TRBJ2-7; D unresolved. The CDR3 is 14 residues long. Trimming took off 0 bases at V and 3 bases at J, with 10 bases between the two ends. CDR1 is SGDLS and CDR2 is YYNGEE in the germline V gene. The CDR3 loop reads CASSVAEGFYEQYF. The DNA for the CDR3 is TGTGCCAGCAGCGTAGCAGAAGGGTTCTACGAGCAGTACTTC.

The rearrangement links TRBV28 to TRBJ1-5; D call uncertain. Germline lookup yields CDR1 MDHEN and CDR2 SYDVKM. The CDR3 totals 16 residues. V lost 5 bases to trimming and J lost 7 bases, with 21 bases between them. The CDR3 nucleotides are TGTGCCAGCAGTCCTCGCCCTGGGGAAGCGATCCAGCCCCAGCATTTT. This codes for CASSPRPGEAIQPQHF. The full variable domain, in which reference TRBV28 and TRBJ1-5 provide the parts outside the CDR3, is DVKVTQSSRYLVKRTGEKVFLECVQDMDHENMFWYRQDPGLGLRLIYFSYDVKMKEKGDIPEGYSVSREKKERFSLILESASTNQTSMYLCASSPRPGEAIQPQHFGDGTRLSIL.

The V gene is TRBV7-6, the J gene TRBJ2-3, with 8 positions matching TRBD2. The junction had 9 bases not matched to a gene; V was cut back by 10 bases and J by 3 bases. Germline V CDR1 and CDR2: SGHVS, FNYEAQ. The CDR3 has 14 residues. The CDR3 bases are TGTGCCACCTCGCCCGGACTAGCTACAGATACGCAGTATTTT. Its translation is CATSPGLATDTQYF.

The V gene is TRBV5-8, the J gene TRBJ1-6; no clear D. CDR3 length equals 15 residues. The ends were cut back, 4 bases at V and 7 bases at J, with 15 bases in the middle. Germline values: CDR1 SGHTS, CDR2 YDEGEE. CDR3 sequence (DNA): TGTGCCAGCAGCCCTTCGGGCAGCGGGAATTCACCCCTCCACTTT. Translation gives CASSPSGSGNSPLHF.

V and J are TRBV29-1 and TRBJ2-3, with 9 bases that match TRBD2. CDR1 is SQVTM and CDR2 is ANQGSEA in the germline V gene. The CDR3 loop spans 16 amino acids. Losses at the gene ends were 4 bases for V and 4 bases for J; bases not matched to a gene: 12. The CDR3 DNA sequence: TGCAGCGTTGTAGGGATCGTAGCGGGAGTGCCAGATACGCAGTATTTT. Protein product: CSVVGIVAGVPDTQYF.

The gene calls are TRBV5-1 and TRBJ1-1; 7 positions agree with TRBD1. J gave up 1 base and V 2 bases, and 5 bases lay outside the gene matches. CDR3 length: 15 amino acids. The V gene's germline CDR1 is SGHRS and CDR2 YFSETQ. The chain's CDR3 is CASSLTDRPNTEAFF. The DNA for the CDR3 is TGCGCCAGCAGCTTAACGGACAGGCCGAACACTGAAGCTTTCTTT.

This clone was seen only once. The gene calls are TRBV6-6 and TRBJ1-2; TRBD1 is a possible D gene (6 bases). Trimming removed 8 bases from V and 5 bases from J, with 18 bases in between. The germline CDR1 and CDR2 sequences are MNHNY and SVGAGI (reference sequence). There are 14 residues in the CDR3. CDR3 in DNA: TGTGCCAGCGAGTCCTCGGAAAGGGGGTATGGCTACACCTTC. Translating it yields CASESSERGYGYTF.

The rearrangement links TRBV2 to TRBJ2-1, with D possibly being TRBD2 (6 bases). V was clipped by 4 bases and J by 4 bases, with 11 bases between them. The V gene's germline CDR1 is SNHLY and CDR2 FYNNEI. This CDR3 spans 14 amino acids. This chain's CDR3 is CASSVGSGYNEQFF. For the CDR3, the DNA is TGTGCCAGCAGTGTGGGTAGCGGTTACAATGAGCAGTTCTTC.

In DNA, the CDR3 is TGTGCCAGCAGCTTAGGGGGGGCTTCACAGCCCCAGCATTTT. It translates to CASSLGGASQPQHF. V is TRBV13 and J is TRBJ1-5; tentative D call: TRBD1 (6 bases). The CDR3 is 14 amino acids. Germline V CDR1 and CDR2: PRHDT, FYEKMQ (reference sequence). V was cut by 0 bases and J by 7 bases, with 10 bases left in between. The whole variable domain, remainder taken from reference TRBV13 and TRBJ1-5, is AAGVIQSPRHLIKEKRETATLKCYPIPRHDTVYWYQQGPGQDPQFLISFYEKMQSDKGSIPDRFSAQQFSDYHSELNMSSLELGDSALYFCASSLGGASQPQHFGDGTRLSIL.